This TCR beta chain was obtained from a study of T cell responses to AZD1222 COVID-19 vaccine. Trimming removed 0 bases from V and 6 bases from J, with 12 bases in between. Germline V lookup: CDR1 GTSNPN, CDR2 SVGIG (reference sequence). The CDR3 contains 14 residues. Produced via immunoSEQ multiplex PCR; TCRdb's table is partial and in-frame only. The sample comprises approximately 110,000 clones, 70% to 90% of which are singletons, and 2% to 2.5% rests with the top ten. The chain links TRBV30 to TRBJ1-5; D might be TRBD1 (5 bases). This TCR derives from an adult who received the AZD1222 COVID-19 vaccine. The sequences come from peripheral blood, collected 28 days after the second AZD1222 dose. CDR3 amino acids: CAWSVQRGSQPQHF. The DNA for the CDR3 is TGTGCCTGGAGTGTACAACGGGGCAGTCAGCCCCAGCATTTT. Complete variable domain (other parts from reference TRBV30 and TRBJ1-5): SQTIHQWPATLVQPVGSPLSLECTVEGTSNPNLYWYRQAAGRGLQLLFYSVGIGQISSEVPQNLSASRPQDRQFILSSKKLLLSDSGFYLCAWSVQRGSQPQHFGDGTRLSIL.